The 12 T cell receptor beta chains below all came from one sample that was sequenced in a study of blood T cell repertoires in COVID-19. The protocol was immunoSEQ multiplex PCR, while the TCRdb copy is restricted to in-frame clones and leaves out a portion. The repertoire includes roughly 60,000 clones, around nine tenths of them detected once, and 8.5% sits in the top ten. Sequencing was performed on peripheral blood. The receptors stem from a man aged 60 to 69 with active COVID-19.

The chain recombines TRBV11-2 with TRBJ1-4; no reliable D call. Germline CDR1 and CDR2: SGHAT and FQNNGV. This CDR3 is built from 14 residues. V was cut by 1 base and J by 4 bases, with 7 bases left in between. The CDR3 sequence: CASSLAGVNEKLFF. The CDR3 DNA sequence: TGTGCCAGCAGCTTAGCGGGAGTTAATGAAAAACTGTTTTTT.

CDR3 protein: CASSPSLAGVSGELFF. The CDR3 nucleotides read TGTGCCAGCAGTCCTTCACTAGCGGGAGTTTCCGGGGAGCTGTTTTTT. J is TRBJ2-2 and V is TRBV28, with 11 bases that match TRBD2. Germline CDR1 MDHEN, CDR2 SYDVKM. Unmatched junction bases numbered 8, after V lost 5 bases and J lost 6 bases. CDR3 length: 16 residues.

V is TRBV4-1 and J is TRBJ1-4; D remains unclear. Germline loops: CDR1 MGHRA, CDR2 YSYEKL. The CDR3 runs 14 residues. Between the trimmed V and J ends, which lost 1 base and 8 bases, there was a span of 11 bases. In DNA form, the CDR3 reads TGCGCCAGCAGCCAAGGGCAGGTCGACGAAAAACTGTTTTTT. This codes for CASSQGQVDEKLFF.

The chain uses TRBV28 and TRBJ1-1; D gene uncertain. V gave up 8 bases and J gave up 4 bases, with 14 bases separating them. The CDR3 consists of 13 residues. The germline CDR1 and CDR2 sequences are MDHEN and SYDVKM. CDR3 nucleotides: TGTGCCAGCGTGACGGCCACGGGCACTGAAGCTTTCTTT. This sequence encodes CASVTATGTEAFF. The complete variable domain, with remaining parts taken from reference TRBV28 and TRBJ1-1, reads DVKVTQSSRYLVKRTGEKVFLECVQDMDHENMFWYRQDPGLGLRLIYFSYDVKMKEKGDIPEGYSVSREKKERFSLILESASTNQTSMYLCASVTATGTEAFFGQGTRLTVV.

This sequence joins TRBV11-3 and TRBJ1-1; D not certain. With 5 bases removed from V and 3 bases from J, the gap between germline ends came to 10 bases. Germline values: CDR1 SGHNT, CDR2 YENEEA. The CDR3 runs 13 residues. The CDR3 loop is CASSPRQHTEAFF. Here the CDR3 DNA reads TGTGCCAGCAGCCCCCGACAACACACTGAAGCTTTCTTT.

V usage is TRBV7-3 and J usage is TRBJ2-5; 7 bases are a match to TRBD2. Germline CDR1 and CDR2: SGHTA and FQGTGA. V was pared by 2 bases and J by 5 bases, with 8 bases of the junction left unmatched. The length of the CDR3 is 15 residues. The CDR3 here is CASSLVAGEFETQYF. CDR3 coding DNA: TGTGCCAGCAGCTTAGTCGCGGGAGAATTTGAGACCCAGTACTTC.

The V gene is TRBV28, the J gene TRBJ2-7; 7 bases are shared with TRBD1. CDR1 is MDHEN, CDR2 SYDVKM, per germline. J gave up 2 bases and V 5 bases, and 6 bases lay outside the gene matches. This CDR3 has 14 amino acids. CDR3 region: CASSRPTGPYEQYF. CDR3 DNA: TGTGCCAGCAGTCGACCGACAGGGCCCTACGAGCAGTACTTC.

In its sample, this clone was seen once. One end of the junction is discordant with germline, which a read error may explain. J is TRBJ2-5 and V is TRBV2, with 8 bases matching TRBD2. The CDR3 sequence is 13 residues long. Germline V gene data show CDR1 as SNHLY and CDR2 as FYNNEI. The CDR3 spells CANSSGLVETQYF. The CDR3, as DNA: TGTGCCAACAGTTCGGGACTAGTAGAGACCCAGTACTTC.

This chain connects TRBV30 to TRBJ1-6; 7 bases are shared with TRBD1. The CDR3 is 14 amino acids. CDR1 is GTSNPN, CDR2 SVGIG, per germline (reference sequence). Losses at the gene ends were 6 bases for V and 9 bases for J; bases not matched to a gene: 11. CDR3 amino acids: CACVAGGGISPLHF. Here the CDR3 DNA reads TGTGCCTGCGTGGCGGGAGGGGGCATTTCACCCCTCCACTTT.

This clone was detected once. The chain employs TRBV10-2 and TRBJ2-7; TRBD2 is a possible D gene (6 bases). Germline CDR1 WSHSY, CDR2 SAAADI. The ends were cut back, 6 bases at V and 5 bases at J, with 8 bases in the middle. The CDR3 loop spans 11 amino acids. The CDR3: CASRGGDEQYF. The CDR3 DNA is TGCGCCAGCAGGGGCGGGGACGAGCAGTACTTC.

The rearrangement links TRBV19 to TRBJ1-1; the match to TRBD1 covers 7 bases. The CDR3 runs to 14 residues. J was trimmed by 2 bases and V by 6 bases; bases with no gene match: 6. CDR1 and CDR2 (germline): LNHDA, SQIVND (reference sequence). The CDR3 DNA is TGTGCCAGTAGGACCGGGACAGCAAACACTGAAGCTTTCTTT. Translated, it gives CASRTGTANTEAFF.

This chain joins TRBV2 and TRBJ1-5; the D gene is possibly TRBD1 (5 bases). Germline CDR1 SNHLY, CDR2 FYNNEI. CDR3 length: 15 amino acids. The V end lost 4 bases, the J end lost 5 bases, and 15 bases lay between the germline ends. The CDR3 loop reads CASSVTGDQDQPQHF. The DNA of the CDR3 is TGTGCCAGCAGTGTGACGGGGGATCAGGATCAGCCCCAGCATTTT.